The T cell receptor (beta chain) described here comes from a study of blood T cells in healthy people across ages. Study observations and caveats: Whereas aged donors had fewer naive CD4+ cells, long-lived donors had more of them and higher diversity.

A second PCR, run for about 7 to 11 cycles, used a sample-barcoded 5' primer plus a J-beta primer mix. Tagging of each cDNA molecule was performed by a template-switch adaptor with 12 random nucleotides. Each CDR3 protein is one row after TCRdb ran MiXCR on the 5' RACE reads. The sample holds roughly 1.7 million distinct CDR3 sequences, roughly 30% seen once. Extractions gave at least 5.5 micrograms of total RNA per sample. In the case of this clonotype: Its antigen is unidentified.

Germline-derived CDR1 and CDR2 are SGHRS and YFSETQ. With V trimmed by 4 bases and J by 1 base, 9 bases remained unmatched. The CDR3 is made up of 16 amino acids. The sample taken for sequencing was blood. This sequence joins TRBV5-1 and TRBJ2-5; 8 nucleotides match TRBD1. This clonotype originated in a woman aged 25 to 45 in good health. The CDR3 DNA follows: TGCGCCAGCAGCCCAACGGGACAGGCTGTCCAAGAGACCCAGTACTTC. Its protein product is CASSPTGQAVQETQYF. Looking up the rest from reference TRBV5-1 and TRBJ2-5 gives the full variable domain: KAGVTQTPRYLIKTRGQQVTLSCSPISGHRSVSWYQQTPGQGLQFLFEYFSETQRNKGNFPGRFSGRQFSNSRSEMNVSTLELGDSALYLCASSPTGQAVQETQYFGPGTRLLVL.